What follows describes a single T cell receptor (beta chain). The target of this receptor is not known. This record comes from a study of cytomegalovirus exposure and HLA in healthy donors (dated by TCRdb to the late 2010s). In terms of the full investigation: An earlier analysis of some 600 of the donors reported about 280 Gb of sequence data and around 120 million unique TCR beta sequences obtained from 180 million or so T cells. Donor age, sex, ethnicity and CMV serostatus were collected together with the repertoire data. A separate validation cohort of over 95 different subjects was used in addition to the approximately 640-subject first cohort. To study patterns of TCR occurrence, a later analysis re-analyzed previously published TCR beta repertoires from around 670 donors and added high-resolution HLA genotyping. Because of strong linkage in the cohort, 4 to 6 DR-DQ haplotypes were treated as single units for association and clustering. Across approximately 420 genotyped donors of the cohort, an average of about 200,000 unique TCR beta nucleotide sequences per donor were sequenced, and 15% to 20% of those sequences were non-productive. An early release that covered some 640 HLA-typed donors contained approximately 290 gigabases of sequencing data and tens of millions of unique TCR sequences. In the later analysis, no new phenotypic data were used to find candidate immune exposures; instead, reliance was placed on TCR beta sequences and their occurrence across donors. A later genetic analysis took genome-wide SNP genotypes for about 55% of the 666 donors and used that subset as a discovery cohort. HLA typing covered class I and class II loci at four-digit resolution. Of the 398 genotyped donors, roughly 80% were placed in the genetic ancestry cluster associated with self-reported Caucasian donors. The T cell repertoires of under 700 subjects were profiled by immunosequencing and related to cytomegalovirus serostatus. All discovery cohort repertoires had been generated on a single sequencing platform. In an earlier analysis of 587 of the donors, high-throughput TCR beta sequencing was used to judge whether each TCR beta V gene segment behaved as functional or pseudogenic. The study aimed to test whether cataloging public T cell receptors could reveal signatures of past pathogen exposure. Typing coverage differed by locus: A, B, C, DRB1 and DQB1 were typed in roughly 629-630 donors, DQA1 in about 500, DPA1 in some 570, and DPB1 in 400 to 480. To predict cytomegalovirus infection status, the study combined high-throughput TCR immunosequencing, statistical association of individual TCRs with disease status, and machine learning.

The library was generated by the immunoSEQ multiplex PCR assay. The multiplex PCR relied on a mix of 60 forward primers for TCR Vbeta segments and 13 reverse primers for TCR Jbeta segments. Amplification of the CDR3 region of rearranged TCR beta genes was performed with a multiplex PCR assay on genomic DNA. On the Illumina HiSeq System, the amplified TCR beta libraries were sequenced as 87-base-pair reads. The original pipeline was this. In a later analysis, 80 million or so unique TCR beta chains were counted across the 500 to 850 repertoires, and roughly 10 million of these chains were shared by at least two donors. Raw reads were error-corrected and collapsed into unique sequences with a nearest-neighbor algorithm that merged closely related sequences to remove PCR and sequencing errors. Alignment of CDR3 sequences to IMGT reference sequences was used to assign V, D and J gene segments. For a sequence to be retained, a match of at least six nucleotides to both a V gene segment and a J gene segment was required. Rearrangements were called productive when the CDR3 lacked stop codons and stayed in frame with V and J; all others were non-productive. CDR3 was defined by IMGT convention, running from the second conserved V-encoded cysteine to the conserved J-encoded phenylalanine. Sequences without an unambiguous match to a single V gene segment were excluded from the earlier analysis of over 500 of the donors. An earlier analysis of 450 to 650 of the donors called V segments functional above 56.7% productive rearrangements and segregating when the between-donor standard deviation exceeded 5%. A statistical classification framework was built to diagnose cytomegalovirus status from the catalog of TCR beta chain sequences. A later analysis assigned V and J genes by comparing TCR nucleotide sequences with IMGT/GENE-DB human TR gene sequences. A later analysis assigned CDR3 sequences and most-parsimonious VDJ recombination scenarios with the TCRdist pipeline. A later analysis defined each TCR beta chain by its CDR3 amino acid sequence plus V-gene family, and excluded reads lacking a unique V-gene family. To address suspected cross-contamination and a sequencing artifact, a later analysis removed around 600 highly shared, low-generation-probability nucleotide sequences. In a later analysis, a clonal expansion index for each public chain was calculated from normalized within-repertoire ranks of inferred template counts. In a later analysis, generation probabilities were computed with a VDJ recombination model fitted to out-of-frame rearrangements, and the resulting probabilities were checked against IGoR. A later analysis scored TCR-TCR, TCR-HLA and TCR-CMV co-occurrence with hypergeometric tests, applying a repertoire-size bias correction to TCR pairs. A later analysis estimated false discovery rates by permuting HLA or CMV assignments 20 times. In a later analysis, co-occurring TCRs were grouped using DBSCAN, with TCRdist sequence similarity added in when clustering inside HLA-allele-positive subsets. For co-occurrence clustering, repertoires with fewer than 30,000 or more than 120,000 public chains were excluded, along with a handful of repertoires with anomalous nucleotide sharing. As stored in TCRdb, this immuneACCESS dataset retains in-frame rearrangements with V and J assigned. A fraction of the clones does not appear; measured against another copy, unresolved V genes explain less than half of the discrepancy, and the remainder lacks a known reason. The V and J calls and clone size are taken from that table; D and trimming were inferred from the DNA. The sample table gives 200,000 to 250,000 clones. The ten most abundant clones make up over 0.95% of the sample.

Paper-wide results and their limitations: Specific HLA alleles were associated with some 15,000 TCR beta sequences at a false discovery rate of 0.05 in a later analysis. When HLA alleles, especially DR and DQ, strongly co-occurred, TCR associations were difficult to assign to individual alleles. The only immune exposure information available for the cohort was CMV serostatus. According to a later genetic analysis, donors in an Asian-associated ancestry cluster had fewer N-insertions in productive TCRs than the approximately 650-donor mean. In the study, approximately 160 TCR beta chains were listed as associated with cytomegalovirus. In a later genetic analysis, a missense DCLRE1C variant was associated with V-gene and J-gene trimming of TCR beta chains, and the association was replicated in an independent cohort. In an earlier analysis of approximately 590 of the donors, most TCR beta V segments were observed in productive rearrangements about 87% or about 30% of the time, broadly matching IMGT annotations. A few of the identified cytomegalovirus-associated TCR beta chains were confirmed in vitro to be specific for cytomegalovirus antigens. Sequencing depth was assumed to be roughly uniform across donors in the presence/absence analyses, though that assumption may not hold. Most TCR sequences were seen in very few donors, while some public TCRs were found in many individuals. A later analysis found that TCR association rates varied across HLA loci, with DRB1 alleles showing the most associated TCRs and HLA-C alleles the fewest. Because HLA typing was unavailable for some donors at each locus, only the typed subset was used in association tests. It was suggested by the authors that the approach could potentially be generalized to other disease states and immunological phenotypes. In a later analysis, HLA-associated TCR beta chains showed more clonal expansion and lower generation probabilities than non-associated chains that were equally common. This cohort had only TCR beta chains sequenced, and the lack of alpha or paired-chain data limited which features could be detected. A further reported finding was that TCR beta sequences accurately predicted the HLA-A and HLA-B alleles for most subjects in the first cohort. Most CMV-associated TCR beta chains appeared to be HLA-restricted in a later analysis, and the HLA associations seemed to be driven largely by CMV exposure. Some IMGT-functional V segments, including TRBV6-2 and TRBV6-3, could not be distinguished by the 87-base-pair reads and were therefore excluded. Linkage disequilibrium might explain the correlated functional status among segregating V segments, but an unknown experimental factor could not be ruled out. A cluster of highly shared sequence variants was judged likely to be a technical artifact of the sequencing pipeline. In both the original and validation cohorts, the classifier was reported to diagnose cytomegalovirus status with high specificity and sensitivity. Several of the top co-occurrence clusters appeared to be linked to parvovirus B19, influenza, CMV and Epstein-Barr virus, according to a later analysis. Because counts were too low, roughly 17 rarely observed V segments, including chromosome 9 orphons, were left out of the earlier analysis of several hundred of the donors.

In total, approximately 690 healthy bone marrow donors made up the cohort. At the time of sampling, every cohort member was nominally healthy, though immune exposures that went unrecorded were likely present. The donor was CMV seropositive and was included in the group of almost 300 seropositive cohort members. A peripheral blood sample was collected from each donor, and TCR beta sequencing was performed on peripheral blood mononuclear cells. The Qiagen DNeasy Blood Extraction Kit was used to extract genomic DNA from the blood cell samples. As encoded in the germline V gene, CDR1 is KGHSH while CDR2 is LQKENI. Relative to germline, V is missing 3 bases and J is missing 6 bases, with 11 bases of the junction outside any gene match. The CDR3 starts with the cysteine, ends with the phenylalanine, and has 16 residues. Here the CDR3 DNA is all that survives: 48 bases in frame from base 1.

The material sequenced was PBMCs. The chain links TRBV18 with TRBJ2-3; 8 bases in the junction line up with TRBD2. The source is a girl aged 2-10 years in good health and CMV-seropositive. At the DNA level, the sequence is TGTGCCAGCTCACCCCAGGGAGCGGGAGATGGGGATACGCAGTATTTT. Its protein product is CASSPQGAGDGDTQYF.